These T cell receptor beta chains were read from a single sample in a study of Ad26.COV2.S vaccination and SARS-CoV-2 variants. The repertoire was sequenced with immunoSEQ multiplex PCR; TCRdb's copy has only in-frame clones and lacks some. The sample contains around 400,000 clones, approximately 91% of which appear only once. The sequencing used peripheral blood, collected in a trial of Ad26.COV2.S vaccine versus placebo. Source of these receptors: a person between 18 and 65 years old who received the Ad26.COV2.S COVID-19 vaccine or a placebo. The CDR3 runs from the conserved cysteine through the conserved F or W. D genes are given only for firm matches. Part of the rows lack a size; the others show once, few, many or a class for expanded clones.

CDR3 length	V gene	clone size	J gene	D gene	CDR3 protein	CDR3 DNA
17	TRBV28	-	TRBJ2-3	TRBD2	CASSLGLSREGTDTQYF	TGTGCCAGCAGTCTAGGGCTATCACGGGAGGGCACAGATACGCAGTATTTT
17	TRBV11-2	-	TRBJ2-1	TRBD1	CASSLAPDRASYNEQFF	TGTGCCAGCAGCTTAGCTCCCGACAGGGCGAGCTACAATGAGCAGTTCTTC
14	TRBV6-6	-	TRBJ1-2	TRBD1	CASSAGQGSYGYTF	TGTGCCAGCAGTGCCGGACAGGGTTCCTATGGCTACACCTTC
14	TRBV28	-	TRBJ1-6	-	CATSEADGFSPLHF	TGTGCCACCTCGGAGGCAGACGGATTTTCACCCCTCCACTTT
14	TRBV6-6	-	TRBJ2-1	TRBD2	CASSAGGPSNEQFF	TGTGCCAGCAGTGCGGGAGGGCCGAGCAATGAGCAGTTCTTC
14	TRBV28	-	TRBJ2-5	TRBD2	CASSSLAGLETQYF	TGTGCCAGCAGTTCTTTAGCGGGATTGGAGACCCAGTACTTC
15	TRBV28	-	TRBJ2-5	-	CASSPTRGLWETQYF	TGTGCCAGCAGTCCGACTAGAGGGCTATGGGAGACCCAGTACTTC
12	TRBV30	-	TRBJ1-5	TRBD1	CAWSRDSQPQHF	TGTGCCTGGAGTCGGGACAGTCAGCCCCAGCATTTT
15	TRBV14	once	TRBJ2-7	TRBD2	CASSHRGTSGVEQYF	TGTGCCAGCAGCCATAGGGGGACTAGCGGTGTCGAGCAGTACTTC
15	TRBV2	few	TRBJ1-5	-	CASSEARQDNQPQHF	TGTGCCAGCAGTGAAGCGCGGCAGGACAATCAGCCCCAGCATTTT
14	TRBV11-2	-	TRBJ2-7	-	CASSLAGKDYEQYF	TGTGCCAGCAGCTTAGCGGGGAAGGACTACGAGCAGTACTTC
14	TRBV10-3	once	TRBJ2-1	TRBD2	CAIGLAGEFNEQFF	TGTGCCATCGGGCTAGCGGGAGAGTTTAATGAGCAGTTCTTC
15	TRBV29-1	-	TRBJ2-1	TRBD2	CSVEVGTSGSNEQFF	TGCAGCGTTGAGGTGGGGACTAGCGGGAGCAATGAGCAGTTCTTC
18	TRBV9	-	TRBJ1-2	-	CASSVATGPEQSNYGYTF	TGTGCCAGCAGCGTGGCGACAGGACCCGAACAATCTAACTATGGCTACACCTTC
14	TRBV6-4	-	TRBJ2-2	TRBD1	CASSDTGGTGELFF	TGTGCCAGCAGTGACACAGGGGGCACCGGGGAGCTGTTTTTT
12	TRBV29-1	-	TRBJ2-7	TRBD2	CSVLAGRYEQYF	TGCAGCGTCCTAGCGGGAAGGTACGAGCAGTACTTC
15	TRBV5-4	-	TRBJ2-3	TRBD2	CASSLGLAGTDTQYF	TGTGCCAGCAGCTTGGGGCTAGCGGGCACAGATACGCAGTATTTT
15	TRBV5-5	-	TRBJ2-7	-	CASSLGGSSSYEQYF	TGTGCCAGCAGCTTGGGGGGAAGCAGCTCCTACGAGCAGTACTTC
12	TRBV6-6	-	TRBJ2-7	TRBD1	CASSLQGAEQYF	TGTGCCAGCAGTTTACAGGGGGCCGAGCAGTACTTC
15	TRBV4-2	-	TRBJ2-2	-	CASSHLAGSTGELFF	TGTGCCAGCAGCCACTTGGCGGGTTCGACCGGGGAGCTGTTTTTT
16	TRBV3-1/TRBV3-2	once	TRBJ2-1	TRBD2	CASSRSVGLREAEQFF	TGTGCCAGCAGCCGCTCAGTGGGGTTGCGGGAGGCTGAGCAGTTCTTC
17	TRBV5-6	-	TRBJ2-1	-	CASSFSVGTSSYNEQFF	TGTGCCAGCAGCTTTAGTGTCGGCACGAGCTCCTACAATGAGCAGTTCTTC
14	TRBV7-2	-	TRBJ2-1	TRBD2	CATPDSGRAREQFF	TGTGCCACCCCCGATAGCGGGAGGGCCCGGGAGCAGTTCTTC
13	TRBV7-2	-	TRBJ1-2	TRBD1	CASSPETGRGYTF	TGTGCCAGCAGCCCCGAGACAGGGAGAGGCTACACCTTC
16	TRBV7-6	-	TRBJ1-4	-	CASSLPDRTTNEKLFF	TGTGCCAGCAGCTTACCCGACAGGACAACTAATGAAAAACTGTTTTTT
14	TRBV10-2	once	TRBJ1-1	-	CASKGDVRNTEAFF	TGCGCCAGCAAAGGGGATGTGAGGAACACTGAAGCTTTCTTT
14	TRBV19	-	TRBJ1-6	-	CASSLTGRNSPLHF	TGTGCCAGTAGTTTGACAGGCCGAAATTCACCCCTCCACTTT
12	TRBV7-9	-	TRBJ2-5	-	CASSLAGETQYF	TGTGCCAGCAGCTTGGCTGGGGAGACCCAGTACTTC
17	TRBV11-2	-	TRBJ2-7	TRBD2	CASKLSWRLAGVYEQYF	TGTGCCAGCAAGCTTAGCTGGAGGTTAGCGGGAGTGTACGAGCAGTACTTC
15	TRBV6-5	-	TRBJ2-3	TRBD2	CASHLSGGTGDTQYF	TGTGCCAGCCACCTTAGCGGGGGGACCGGGGATACGCAGTATTTT
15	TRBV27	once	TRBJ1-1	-	CASSLNKGGRTEAFF	TGTGCCAGCAGTTTAAATAAGGGAGGTCGCACTGAAGCTTTCTTT
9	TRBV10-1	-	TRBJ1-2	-	CASKEQGRF	TGCGCCAGCAAAGAACAGGGACGCTTC
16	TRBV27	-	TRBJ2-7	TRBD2	CASSLGTSGRTYEQYF	TGTGCCAGCAGTCTAGGGACTAGCGGGCGTACCTACGAGCAGTACTTC
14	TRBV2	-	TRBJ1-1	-	CASTLGGGDTEAFF	TGTGCCAGCACCCTCGGGGGTGGGGACACTGAAGCTTTCTTT
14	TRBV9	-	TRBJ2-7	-	CASSVASTSYEQYF	TGTGCCAGCAGCGTAGCTAGCACTTCCTACGAGCAGTACTTC
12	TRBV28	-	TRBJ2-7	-	CASSFGANEQYF	TGTGCCAGCAGTTTTGGGGCGAACGAGCAGTACTTC
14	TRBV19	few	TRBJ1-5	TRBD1	CASSRTGGEQPQHF	TGTGCCAGTAGTAGGACAGGGGGCGAACAGCCCCAGCATTTT